This T cell receptor (beta chain) was recorded in a study of OX40 agonist ivuxolimab in advanced cancers. The overall study: Treatment of patients was with ivuxolimab, an agonistic anti-OX40 (CD134) antibody. Partial responses, seen in three patients, involved one hepatocellular carcinoma and two cutaneous melanomas.

Method: immunoSEQ multiplex PCR; TCRdb's copy keeps in-frame clones and lacks some. The sample has about 100,000 clones, about four fifths seen once. This specimen was CD4+ or CD8+ T cells sorted from blood, taken in a trial of the OX40 agonist ivuxolimab. This TCR was recovered from an adult with an advanced solid tumor such as melanoma, head and neck, liver or kidney cancer.

The CDR3 loop is CASSSSGGANNEQFF. The CDR3 DNA follows: TGTGCCAGCAGCTCTAGCGGGGGGGCCAACAATGAGCAGTTCTTC. The chain is built from TRBV11-2 and TRBJ2-1, with 12 bases lining up with TRBD2. Germline V CDR1 and CDR2: SGHAT, FQNNGV. The CDR3 covers 15 residues. V shed 4 bases and J 5 bases; nucleotides not matched to a gene: 3.